One sample yielded the 26 T cell receptor beta chains listed below, sequenced in a study of cytomegalovirus exposure and HLA in healthy donors (dated by TCRdb to about 2017). Library preparation used the immunoSEQ multiplex PCR assay. The multiplex PCR relied on a mix of 60 forward primers for TCR Vbeta segments and 13 reverse primers for TCR Jbeta segments. As stored in TCRdb, this immuneACCESS dataset retains in-frame rearrangements with V and J assigned. A fraction of the clones does not appear; measured against another copy, unresolved V genes explain less than half of the discrepancy, and the remainder lacks a known reason. The record for this sample contains about 58,000 clones. 2.1% of the sample belongs to the ten largest clones. The sequencing sample was made of PBMCs. These receptors came from a woman in her late teens or twenties in good health and CMV-seronegative.

This chain uses TRBV9 with TRBJ2-1, with D possibly matching TRBD2 (5 bases). The CDR3 sequence is 14 residues long. V gave up 9 bases and J gave up 5 bases, with 18 bases separating them. Germline V gene data show CDR1 as SGDLS and CDR2 as YYNGEE. The CDR3 sequence: CATPGSNSDNEQFF. The CDR3 region has the DNA TGTGCCACCCCGGGGTCGAATTCCGACAATGAGCAGTTCTTC.

This chain's CDR3 is CSVEVSGTDTQYF. DNA for the CDR3: TGCAGCGTTGAAGTGTCGGGCACAGATACGCAGTATTTT. The chain carries TRBV29-1 and TRBJ2-3, with D unresolved. The CDR3 runs to 13 residues. Germline CDR1 and CDR2: SQVTM and ANQGSEA. Trimming left V 1 base short and J 1 base short, with 6 bases between.

The chain employs TRBV2 and TRBJ1-1; 11 nucleotides line up with TRBD1. The germline gives CDR1 SNHLY, CDR2 FYNNEI. V dropped 3 bases and J dropped 10; count of bases not matched to a gene: 7. This CDR3 has 14 amino acids. The CDR3 sequence is CASSEGTGGILAFF. Written as DNA, the CDR3 is TGTGCCAGCAGTGAGGGGACAGGGGGAATCTTAGCTTTCTTT.

The chain employs TRBV27 and TRBJ2-7; TRBD1 agrees at 10 bases. This CDR3 comprises 14 residues. V gave up 7 bases and J gave up 4 bases; unmatched junction bases: 7. Germline V gene lookup returns CDR1 MNHEY and CDR2 SMNVEV (reference sequence). CDR3 loop: CASTHSDRGYEQYF. DNA for the CDR3: TGTGCCAGCACACATTCGGACAGGGGGTACGAGCAGTACTTC.

This chain joins TRBV18 and TRBJ1-1; 10 bases are a match to TRBD1. The germline V gene has CDR1 KGHSH and CDR2 LQKENI. The CDR3 sequence is 15 residues long. The ends lost 6 bases at V and 7 bases at J; junction bases unmatched: 11. For the CDR3, the DNA is TGTGCCAGCTCGCGGGGACAGGGGTGGCAAGGTGAAGCTTTCTTT. Translated: CASSRGQGWQGEAFF. Combining the CDR3 with reference TRBV18 and TRBJ1-1 gives the whole variable domain NAGVMQNPRHLVRRRGQEARLRCSPMKGHSHVYWYRQLPEEGLKFMVYLQKENIIDESGMPKERFSAEFPKEGPSILRIQQVVRGDSAAYFCASSRGQGWQGEAFFGQGTRLTVV.

The chain recombines TRBV29-1 with TRBJ2-5; 7 bases map to TRBD1. CDR1 is SQVTM and CDR2 is ANQGSEA in the germline V gene. V lost 7 bases, J lost 2 bases, and 4 bases stayed unmatched. This CDR3 is 12 amino acids long. This CDR3 reads CSAGQAQETQYF. Written as DNA, the CDR3 is TGCAGCGCCGGACAGGCGCAAGAGACCCAGTACTTC.

V is TRBV6-1 and J is TRBJ1-6; 10 bases align to TRBD1. Germline trimming cut 1 base from V and 7 bases from J; bases unmatched to any gene: 1. The CDR3 sequence is 15 residues long. Germline V gives CDR1 MNHNS, CDR2 SASEGT. CDR3: CASSEGTGGNSPLHF. The CDR3 nucleotides are TGTGCCAGCAGTGAAGGGACAGGGGGGAATTCACCCCTCCACTTT.

The chain links TRBV5-1 to TRBJ2-1; 8 nucleotides line up with TRBD1. Germline CDR1 is SGHRS and CDR2 is YFSETQ. CDR3 size: 17 residues. V dropped 0 bases and J dropped 0; count of bases not matched to a gene: 5. CDR3 amino acids: CASSLAVGTGSYNEQFF. The CDR3 DNA reads TGCGCCAGCAGCTTGGCCGTCGGGACAGGCTCCTACAATGAGCAGTTCTTC.

The rearrangement links TRBV19 to TRBJ1-5; D uncertain. V lost 3 bases, J lost 1 base, and 13 bases lay in between. The germline V gene has CDR1 LNHDA and CDR2 SQIVND (reference sequence). The CDR3 extends over 16 amino acids. The CDR3 reads CASSIGDSASNQPQHF. CDR3 DNA sequence: TGTGCCAGTAGTATCGGAGACTCAGCAAGCAATCAGCCCCAGCATTTT.

This sequence joins TRBV9 and TRBJ1-2, with 12 positions matching TRBD1. CDR3 size: 16 residues. Per the germline V gene, CDR1 is SGDLS and CDR2 is YYNGEE. The ends lost 3 bases at V and 8 bases at J; junction bases unmatched: 11. The CDR3 loop is CASSGGPGQGARGYTF. DNA of the CDR3: TGTGCCAGCAGCGGAGGACCGGGACAGGGGGCTAGGGGCTACACCTTC.

The V gene is TRBV4-2, the J gene TRBJ2-2, with D possibly matching TRBD2 (5 bases). The CDR3 length is 14 residues. The germline V gene has CDR1 LGHNA and CDR2 YNFKEQ. V was cut by 4 bases and J by 3 bases, with 9 bases left in between. The CDR3 nucleotides read TGTGCCAGCAGCCTAAGCGGCGACACCGGGGAGCTGTTTTTT. Amino acid sequence: CASSLSGDTGELFF.

In regard to this clone: The junction differs from germline at one of its ends, possibly a read error. The CDR3 protein is CASSLDRASSYEQSF. The CDR3 DNA reads as TGCGCCAGCAGCTTGGACAGGGCGAGCTCCTACGAGCAGTCCTTC. The chain couples TRBV5-1 to TRBJ2-7, with a weak D call TRBD1 (6 bases). Germline CDR1 is SGHRS and CDR2 is YFSETQ. CDR3 length: 15 amino acids.

The chain joins TRBV5-1 to TRBJ2-1; 13 bases agree with TRBD2. The CDR3 extends over 24 amino acids. Trimming removed 3 bases from V and 0 bases from J; junction bases left unmatched: 24. Germline V gene data show CDR1 as SGHRS and CDR2 as YFSETQ. The CDR3 DNA is TGCGCCAGCAGCTCCGTTGGGGGGGAGCGGACTAGCGGGAGCGTGCGTCTCTCCTACAATGAGCAGTTCTTC. Its protein is CASSSVGGERTSGSVRLSYNEQFF. Filled out from reference TRBV5-1 and TRBJ2-1, the complete variable domain reads KAGVTQTPRYLIKTRGQQVTLSCSPISGHRSVSWYQQTPGQGLQFLFEYFSETQRNKGNFPGRFSGRQFSNSRSEMNVSTLELGDSALYLCASSSVGGERTSGSVRLSYNEQFFGPGTRLTVL.

The chain carries TRBV19 and TRBJ1-6; TRBD1 matches 7 bases. Germline values: CDR1 LNHDA, CDR2 SQIVND (reference sequence). Losses at the gene ends were 6 bases for V and 9 bases for J; bases not matched to a gene: 8. The CDR3 has 14 amino acids. CDR3 amino acids: CASRPTGTASPLHF. The DNA of the CDR3 is TGTGCCAGTAGACCGACAGGGACCGCTTCACCCCTCCACTTT.

This sequence joins TRBV5-1 and TRBJ1-2; maybe TRBD1 (5 bases). Germline loops: CDR1 SGHRS, CDR2 YFSETQ. The V end was cut by 2 bases, the J end by 3 bases, with 5 bases between. The CDR3 has 12 residues. The CDR3 region has the DNA TGCGCCAGCAGCTTAGGGGACTATGGCTACACCTTC. This gives the protein CASSLGDYGYTF.

About this clone itself: The germline gene is not matched at one end of the junction; a read error may be the cause. The V and J genes are TRBV30 and TRBJ2-1; weak D call: TRBD2 (5 bases). The CDR3 consists of 14 residues. Germline V lookup: CDR1 GTSNPN, CDR2 SVGIG (reference sequence). This chain's CDR3 is CAWSGLSSDNEQFF. CDR3 bases: TGTGCCTGGAGCGGACTTAGCTCCGACAATGAGCAGTTCTTC.

The chain has TRBV18 and TRBJ1-1; perhaps TRBD1 as D (6 bases). In germline, CDR1 is KGHSH, CDR2 LQKENI. This CDR3 comprises 16 residues. V was shortened by 0 bases and J by 2 bases, with 13 bases between the two germline ends. The CDR3 DNA reads TGTGCCAGCTCACCACCCGGACAGACGTCAAACACTGAAGCTTTCTTT. Protein product: CASSPPGQTSNTEAFF.

The chain links TRBV29-1 to TRBJ1-1; 7 bases agree with TRBD1. The CDR3 contains 12 residues. CDR1 is SQVTM and CDR2 is ANQGSEA in the germline V gene. After removal of 7 bases from V and 4 bases from J, the junction contained 6 bases not matched to a gene. The CDR3 region is CSADRVSTEAFF. DNA for the CDR3: TGCAGCGCTGACAGGGTTTCCACTGAAGCTTTCTTT.

V and J are TRBV6-6 and TRBJ1-3, with 7 bases fitting TRBD1. Trimming removed 7 bases from V and 5 bases from J; junction bases left unmatched: 8. This CDR3 contains 14 residues. Germline lookup yields CDR1 MNHNY and CDR2 SVGAGI (reference sequence). The CDR3 sequence: CASNYRDSRNTIYF. The CDR3 region has the DNA TGTGCCAGCAACTACCGGGACAGCCGAAACACCATATATTTT.

The chain links TRBV6-1 to TRBJ1-2; 9 bases line up with TRBD1. The V and J ends lost 0 bases and 6 bases, in that order; junction bases with no gene match: 5. From germline, CDR1 is MNHNS and CDR2 SASEGT. This CDR3 spans 15 amino acids. CDR3: CASSEAPGQGNGYTF. The CDR3 region has the DNA TGTGCCAGCAGTGAAGCGCCGGGACAGGGAAATGGCTACACCTTC.

This chain links TRBV5-1 with TRBJ2-1, with TRBD1 matching 8 bases. J lost 2 bases, V lost 4 bases, and 8 bases had no gene match. The CDR3 loop spans 16 amino acids. CDR1 is SGHRS and CDR2 is YFSETQ in the germline V gene. DNA of the CDR3: TGCGCCAGCAGCGGATCCCCAGGGGGCACCTACAATGAGCAGTTCTTC. It specifies CASSGSPGGTYNEQFF.

Here the CDR3 reads CATKVGLADSYEQYF. The DNA for the CDR3 is TGTGCCACGAAAGTAGGACTAGCGGACTCCTACGAGCAGTACTTC. The chain combines TRBV10-3 with TRBJ2-7, with 10 bases lining up with TRBD2. V trimming: 10 bases; J trimming: 0 bases; junction bases outside the gene matches: 9. The CDR3 has 15 amino acids. CDR1 and CDR2 from the germline V gene are ENHRY and SYGVKD.

V gene TRBV18 combines with J gene TRBJ2-7; D possibly corresponds to TRBD1 (7 bases). Trimming left V 5 bases short and J 0 bases short, with 14 bases between. The CDR3 runs 15 residues. The V gene's germline CDR1 is KGHSH and CDR2 LQKENI. The CDR3 nucleotides read TGTGCCAGCTCATCGCGGGACAGCAACTCCTACGAGCAGTACTTC. It is translated as CASSSRDSNSYEQYF.

The V gene is TRBV11-3, the J gene TRBJ2-7; D perhaps matches TRBD1 (6 bases). Per the germline V gene, CDR1 is SGHNT and CDR2 is YENEEA. V was trimmed by 5 bases and J by 3 bases, leaving 8 bases between them. The CDR3 totals 12 residues. The CDR3 loop is CASSGTLYEQYF. In DNA, the CDR3 is TGTGCCAGCAGCGGGACACTCTACGAGCAGTACTTC.

The chain carries TRBV18 and TRBJ2-5; the match to TRBD2 covers 8 bases. The ends lost 2 bases at V and 11 bases at J; junction bases unmatched: 10. Germline V lookup: CDR1 KGHSH, CDR2 LQKENI. The CDR3 contains 14 residues. CDR3 bases: TGTGCCAGCTCACCATTGAAGGCCGGGGGGGAGCAGTACTTC. Encoded protein: CASSPLKAGGEQYF.

The chain employs TRBV6-5 and TRBJ1-3; a possible D gene is TRBD1 (5 bases). Trimming left V 2 bases short and J 0 bases short, with 11 bases between. Per germline, CDR1 MNHEY and CDR2 SVGAGI. The length of the CDR3 is 16 residues. Here the CDR3 reads CASSYHRQTSGNTIYF. The DNA of the CDR3 is TGTGCCAGCAGTTACCACAGACAGACCTCTGGAAACACCATATATTTT.